This is a list of T cell receptor beta chains from one sample in a study of a mutant IDH1 vaccine in newly diagnosed glioma. Produced via immunoSEQ multiplex PCR; TCRdb's table is partial and in-frame only. The sample lists tens of thousands of clones, around 85% occurring once. Source: PBMCs, taken from a glioma patient treated with radiotherapy, temozolomide or both. Receptors were obtained from a man aged 25-45 years with glioma. Both conserved end residues are part of each CDR3. The D gene is left open where the match is weak. Size values are once, few and many counts, or a class for expanded clones, and some rows have none.

CDR3: CAISEFQETQYF
DNA: TGTGCCATCAGTGAGTTCCAAGAGACCCAGTACTTC
D: -
V: TRBV10-3
size: once
J: TRBJ2-5

CDR3: CASSLLLQGITDTQYF
DNA: TGTGCCAGCAGCTTACTTTTACAGGGTATCACAGATACGCAGTATTTT
D: -
V: TRBV11-2
size: -
J: TRBJ2-3

CDR3: CASSLSSQDYNEQFF
DNA: TGTGCCAGCAGTTTATCGTCCCAGGATTACAATGAGCAGTTCTTC
D: -
V: TRBV27
size: -
J: TRBJ2-1

CDR3: CASSSDRVNTQYF
DNA: TGTGCCAGCAGCTCGGACAGGGTAAATACGCAGTATTTT
D: TRBD1
V: TRBV7-2
size: -
J: TRBJ2-3

CDR3: CASSPWAGGPNNEQFF
DNA: TGTGCCAGCAGCCCTTGGGCGGGGGGCCCGAACAATGAGCAGTTCTTC
D: TRBD2
V: TRBV6-4
size: -
J: TRBJ2-1

CDR3: CASSSLGLAGRETQYF
DNA: TGTGCCAGCAGCTCACTGGGACTAGCGGGGAGAGAGACCCAGTACTTC
D: TRBD2
V: TRBV9
size: -
J: TRBJ2-5

CDR3: CASSKQVNYGYTF
DNA: TGTGCCAGCAGCAAGCAAGTAAACTATGGCTACACCTTC
D: -
V: TRBV7-2
size: once
J: TRBJ1-2

CDR3: CASSLMGQGSEKLFF
DNA: TGCGCCAGCAGCTTGATGGGCCAGGGGAGTGAAAAACTGTTTTTT
D: -
V: TRBV5-1
size: -
J: TRBJ1-4

CDR3: CASSMGDLWGETQYF
DNA: TGTGCCAGTAGTATGGGCGACCTCTGGGGGGAGACCCAGTACTTC
D: -
V: TRBV19
size: -
J: TRBJ2-5

CDR3: CASSYPGQATYEQYF
DNA: TGTGCCAGCAGTTACCCGGGACAGGCCACCTACGAGCAGTACTTC
D: TRBD1
V: TRBV6-5
size: -
J: TRBJ2-7

CDR3: CASLPGQGALEQYF
DNA: TGCGCCAGTCTGCCGGGACAGGGAGCACTCGAGCAGTACTTC
D: TRBD1
V: TRBV23-1
size: -
J: TRBJ2-7

CDR3: CAWSVGGAGQIEAFF
DNA: TGTGCCTGGAGTGTAGGAGGGGCTGGACAGATTGAAGCTTTCTTT
D: -
V: TRBV30
size: -
J: TRBJ1-1

CDR3: CASSWGDITGNTIYF
DNA: TGTGCCAGCAGCTGGGGGGATATTACTGGAAACACCATATATTTT
D: -
V: TRBV5-6
size: -
J: TRBJ1-3

CDR3: CASSIQGLGGYTF
DNA: TGTGCCAGCAGTATACAGGGGCTAGGTGGCTACACCTTC
D: TRBD1
V: TRBV6-5
size: -
J: TRBJ1-2

CDR3: CASSASPNSPLHF
DNA: TGTGCCAGTAGTGCGAGCCCGAATTCACCCCTCCACTTT
D: -
V: TRBV19
size: -
J: TRBJ1-6

CDR3: CAITPRGIRESREQYF
DNA: TGTGCCATCACCCCAAGGGGGATCAGGGAGTCTCGCGAGCAGTACTTC
D: -
V: TRBV10-3
size: -
J: TRBJ2-7

CDR3: CAISGRGYSTYEQYF
DNA: TGTGCCATCAGTGGCAGGGGGTATAGTACCTACGAGCAGTACTTC
D: TRBD1
V: TRBV10-3
size: -
J: TRBJ2-7

CDR3: CASSRTGVQPQHF
DNA: TGTGCCAGCAGCCGAACAGGGGTTCAGCCCCAGCATTTT
D: TRBD1
V: TRBV2
size: few
J: TRBJ1-5

CDR3: CASSQGGASAKNIQYF
DNA: TGTGCCAGCAGCCAAGGGGGCGCCTCGGCCAAAAACATTCAGTACTTC
D: TRBD1
V: TRBV5-4
size: -
J: TRBJ2-4

CDR3: CASSQWESFNYGYTF
DNA: TGCGCCAGCAGCCAATGGGAGTCTTTTAACTATGGCTACACCTTC
D: -
V: TRBV4-1
size: -
J: TRBJ1-2

CDR3: CASSSYTENTEAFF
DNA: TGCGCCAGCAGCTCTTATACAGAGAACACTGAAGCTTTCTTT
D: -
V: TRBV23-1
size: once
J: TRBJ1-1

CDR3: CASSGTGTWGYGYTF
DNA: TGTGCCAGCAGCGGCACGGGGACTTGGGGCTATGGCTACACCTTC
D: -
V: TRBV6-5
size: -
J: TRBJ1-2

CDR3: CASSLQGANQPQHF
DNA: TGTGCCAGCAGCTTACAGGGGGCTAATCAGCCCCAGCATTTT
D: TRBD1
V: TRBV7-2
size: -
J: TRBJ1-5

CDR3: CASSISDRLSNEQFF
DNA: TGTGCCAGTAGTATATCGGACAGGTTAAGCAATGAGCAGTTCTTC
D: TRBD1
V: TRBV19
size: once
J: TRBJ2-1

CDR3: CASSLVAGMAYNEQFF
DNA: TGTGCCAGCAGCTTAGTTGCAGGGATGGCCTACAATGAGCAGTTCTTC
D: -
V: TRBV7-9
size: -
J: TRBJ2-1

CDR3: CASSLYRTEYSNQPQHF
DNA: TGTGCCAGCAGCTTATATAGGACGGAATATAGCAATCAGCCCCAGCATTTT
D: -
V: TRBV7-8
size: -
J: TRBJ1-5

CDR3: CATRQTNYGYTF
DNA: TGTGCCACCCGACAGACTAACTATGGCTACACCTTC
D: -
V: TRBV6-5
size: -
J: TRBJ1-2

CDR3: CASSLLGYTSYEQYF
DNA: TGTGCCAGCAGCTTGTTGGGTTATACCTCCTACGAGCAGTACTTC
D: -
V: TRBV5-5
size: -
J: TRBJ2-7

CDR3: CASSVGAVSYEQYF
DNA: TGTGCCAGCAGTGTAGGAGCCGTCTCCTACGAGCAGTACTTC
D: -
V: TRBV27
size: -
J: TRBJ2-7

CDR3: CASSLKPGQGRGYTF
DNA: TGTGCCAGCAGCCTTAAGCCGGGACAGGGACGTGGCTACACCTTC
D: TRBD1
V: TRBV27
size: -
J: TRBJ1-2

CDR3: CASSSTGRGQPQHF
DNA: TGTGCCAGCTCATCGACAGGGAGGGGGCAGCCCCAGCATTTT
D: TRBD1
V: TRBV18
size: -
J: TRBJ1-5

CDR3: CASSYRVEQYF
DNA: TGTGCCAGCAGTTACAGGGTCGAGCAGTACTTC
D: -
V: TRBV6-1
size: -
J: TRBJ2-7

CDR3: CASSFGDNYGYTF
DNA: TGTGCCAGCAGTTTTGGGGATAACTATGGCTACACCTTC
D: -
V: TRBV27
size: -
J: TRBJ1-2

CDR3: CASSELDLLGTVYEQYF
DNA: TGTGCCAGCAGTGAATTGGACTTACTAGGGACAGTCTACGAGCAGTACTTC
D: TRBD1
V: TRBV25-1
size: -
J: TRBJ2-7

CDR3: CASSQVVTGVYEQYF
DNA: TGTGCCAGCAGCCAAGTAGTAACAGGAGTCTACGAGCAGTACTTC
D: -
V: TRBV4-2
size: -
J: TRBJ2-7

CDR3: CASSYRQGAVVGYTF
DNA: TGCGCCAGCAGCTACAGACAGGGGGCTGTCGTTGGTTACACCTTC
D: TRBD1
V: TRBV5-1
size: -
J: TRBJ1-2

CDR3: CAWRARQGVSEKLFF
DNA: TGTGCCTGGAGGGCTCGACAGGGGGTGTCTGAAAAACTGTTTTTT
D: TRBD1
V: TRBV30
size: -
J: TRBJ1-4

CDR3: CATSTFFTGDRGYTF
DNA: TGTGCCACCAGCACCTTCTTTACAGGGGATCGGGGCTACACCTTC
D: TRBD1
V: TRBV15
size: -
J: TRBJ1-2

CDR3: CASSDTPPVGQASSGNTIYF
DNA: TGTGCCAGCAGTGATACCCCGCCTGTCGGACAGGCGTCCTCTGGAAACACCATATATTTT
D: TRBD1
V: TRBV27
size: once
J: TRBJ1-3

CDR3: CASTRQLTNSPLHF
DNA: TGTGCCAGCACCCGACAACTTACTAATTCACCCCTCCACTTT
D: -
V: TRBV6-1
size: -
J: TRBJ1-6

CDR3: CASSVRTGGSEAFF
DNA: TGTGCCAGCAGTGTCAGGACAGGGGGCTCTGAAGCTTTCTTT
D: TRBD1
V: TRBV6-1
size: few
J: TRBJ1-1

CDR3: CASSQAMGGYNEQFF
DNA: TGTGCCAGCAGCCAAGCAATGGGGGGCTACAATGAGCAGTTCTTC
D: -
V: TRBV4-2
size: -
J: TRBJ2-1

CDR3: CASRRTPGGYGYTF
DNA: TGTGCCAGCAGGCGGACTCCAGGGGGCTATGGCTACACCTTC
D: TRBD1
V: TRBV2
size: -
J: TRBJ1-2

CDR3: CATSGGVSYEQYF
DNA: TGTGCCACATCTGGGGGGGTCTCCTACGAGCAGTACTTC
D: TRBD2
V: TRBV19
size: -
J: TRBJ2-7

CDR3: CASSRIGENDGYTF
DNA: TGTGCCAGCTCGCGAATAGGTGAAAACGATGGCTACACCTTC
D: -
V: TRBV18
size: -
J: TRBJ1-2

CDR3: CASSLGPGGLTGELFF
DNA: TGTGCCAGCAGCTTAGGGCCAGGGGGCCTTACCGGGGAGCTGTTTTTT
D: TRBD1
V: TRBV7-2
size: -
J: TRBJ2-2

CDR3: CASSSVSGYTF
DNA: TGTGCCAGCAGCTCGGTTTCTGGCTACACCTTC
D: -
V: TRBV9
size: -
J: TRBJ1-2

CDR3: CASLGTVRSTF
DNA: TGTGCCAGTCTAGGGACAGTCAGAAGTACCTTC
D: TRBD1
V: TRBV6-1
size: -
J: TRBJ1-2

CDR3: CASSQEPGNLGGELFF
DNA: TGCGCCAGCAGCCAAGAGCCGGGTAATTTGGGCGGGGAGCTGTTTTTT
D: -
V: TRBV4-1
size: -
J: TRBJ2-2

CDR3: CASRLGQGNGYTF
DNA: TGTGCCAGCAGGCTTGGACAGGGGAATGGCTACACCTTC
D: TRBD1
V: TRBV27
size: -
J: TRBJ1-2

CDR3: CSASIDNSPLHF
DNA: TGCAGCGCGAGTATTGATAATTCACCCCTCCACTTT
D: -
V: TRBV29-1
size: -
J: TRBJ1-6

CDR3: CASSAAGVSPLHF
DNA: TGTGCCAGCAGTGCTGCAGGGGTATCACCCCTCCACTTT
D: -
V: TRBV7-2
size: -
J: TRBJ1-6

CDR3: CASSLNPSDTQYF
DNA: TGTGCCAGCAGCTTGAACCCATCAGATACGCAGTATTTT
D: -
V: TRBV5-4
size: -
J: TRBJ2-3

CDR3: CASRLAGMGQYF
DNA: TGTGCCAGCAGATTGGCGGGGATGGGGCAGTACTTC
D: -
V: TRBV6-1
size: -
J: TRBJ2-7

CDR3: CASSLVAGSYGYTF
DNA: TGTGCCAGCAGCTTGGTCGCAGGGAGCTATGGCTACACCTTC
D: -
V: TRBV5-5
size: -
J: TRBJ1-2